A single sample is the source of the 15 T cell receptor beta chains below, sequenced in a study of T cells expressing NK-cell markers. TCRdb re-called the 5' RACE reads and catalogs CDR3 proteins one per entry, DNA excluded. This sample contains more than 400,000 distinct CDR3 sequences. Input material: blood T cells: a sorted CD56 or NKG2C T cell subset, CD4+ or CD8+ T cells, or bulk PBMC T cells (not recorded which). The receptor source for this set is a woman aged 18-70 years in good health.

This chain joins TRBV5-5 and TRBJ2-1; TCRdb proposes TRBD1, but this gene call is untestable without DNA. The CDR3 is 14 residues long. CDR1 and CDR2 from the germline V gene are SGHKS and YYEKEE (reference sequence). The CDR3 region is CASSLPKTGNEQFF.

The V and J genes are TRBV5-6 and TRBJ2-1; with no DNA, the TCRdb D assignment of TRBD1 cannot be verified. This CDR3 has 15 residues. The germline CDR1 and CDR2 sequences are SGHDT and YYEEEE. The CDR3 is CASSSDPSGGGEQFF. The complete variable domain, with remaining parts taken from reference TRBV5-6 and TRBJ2-1, reads DAGVTQSPTHLIKTRGQQVTLRCSPKSGHDTVSWYQQALGQGPQFIFQYYEEEERQRGNFPDRFSGHQFPNYSSELNVNALLLGDSALYLCASSSDPSGGGEQFFGPGTRLTVL.

The chain joins TRBV7-6 to TRBJ2-3; as DNA is missing, the TRBD2 call by TCRdb cannot be tested. Germline values: CDR1 SGHVS, CDR2 FNYEAQ. The CDR3 is made up of 14 amino acids. Here the CDR3 reads CASSSALGADTQYF.

CDR3 protein: CASSPRPTTALTDTQYF. This chain uses TRBV11-1 with TRBJ2-3. Germline V gives CDR1 SGHAT, CDR2 FQDESV (reference sequence). The CDR3 runs to 17 residues.

This sequence joins TRBV5-1 and TRBJ1-4. Germline lookup yields CDR1 SGHRS and CDR2 YFSETQ. The CDR3 has 15 amino acids. CDR3: CASSPGSWEDEKLFF.

The chain uses TRBV4-3 and TRBJ2-7; TCRdb outputs TRBD2, but without DNA this stays unchecked. Germline V gene sequence: CDR1 LGHNA, CDR2 YSLEER. The CDR3 sequence is 17 residues long. CDR3 sequence reads: CASSQGVGTSGAYEQYF.

V gene TRBV30 combines with J gene TRBJ2-3. CDR1 is GTSNPN and CDR2 is SVGIG in the germline V gene (reference sequence). The CDR3 consists of 12 residues. The CDR3 sequence is CAWSGWSDTQYF.

This rearrangement joins TRBV7-2 to TRBJ2-3; TCRdb designates TRBD1, a call that cannot be tested without DNA. The CDR3 is made up of 17 amino acids. Germline assignment: CDR1 SGHTA and CDR2 FQGNSA. CDR3 amino acids: CASSPQQGIDRTDTQYF.

The rearrangement joins TRBV27 to TRBJ2-2; TCRdb outputs TRBD1, but without DNA this stays unchecked. Germline V lookup: CDR1 MNHEY, CDR2 SMNVEV (reference sequence). The CDR3 has 18 amino acids. The chain's CDR3 is CASSQTYYVGGGTGELFF.

This chain joins TRBV4-3 and TRBJ1-4; there is no DNA to check the TCRdb D call of TRBD1. This CDR3 is 14 amino acids long. In germline, CDR1 is LGHNA, CDR2 YSLEER. The CDR3 loop reads CASSQVVRGEKLFF.

The CDR3 is CASSGLREETQYF. The chain employs TRBV9 and TRBJ2-5. Germline CDR1 and CDR2: SGDLS and YYNGEE. The CDR3 covers 13 residues. The entire variable domain, with the rest obtained from reference TRBV9 and TRBJ2-5, is as follows: DSGVTQTPKHLITATGQRVTLRCSPRSGDLSVYWYQQSLDQGLQFLIQYYNGEERAKGNILERFSAQQFPDLHSELNLSSLELGDSALYFCASSGLREETQYFGPGTRLLVL.

The chain links TRBV14 to TRBJ1-1. This CDR3 comprises 13 residues. Germline-derived CDR1 and CDR2 are SGHDN and FVKESK. CDR3 sequence reads: CASSVSMNTEAFF.

The chain uses TRBV27 and TRBJ1-6; TCRdb designates TRBD1, a call that cannot be tested without DNA. CDR1 MNHEY and CDR2 SMNVEV come from the germline V gene (reference sequence). The CDR3 is 13 amino acids. CDR3 sequence: CASKTGNDSPLHF.

The chain is built from TRBV24-1 and TRBJ2-3; TCRdb proposes TRBD1, but this gene call is untestable without DNA. CDR1 and CDR2 (germline): KGHDR, SFDVKD. This CDR3 comprises 13 residues. Here the CDR3 reads CATSRGPGDTQYF.

This chain joins TRBV20-1 and TRBJ2-7; TCRdb lists TRBD2, though no DNA is available to test this call. CDR1 and CDR2 (germline): DFQATT, SNEGSKA (reference sequence). The CDR3 is 15 amino acids. CDR3 region: CSARDPDYPWGEQYF.